A selection of T cell receptor beta chains follows, all from one sample in a study of blood T cells in healthy people across ages. TCRdb re-derived calls from the 5' RACE reads in MiXCR, one entry per CDR3 protein. Of over 1,500,000 distinct CDR3 sequences detected, less than 50% appear once; the ten largest clones hold 2% to 2.5%. Input material: blood. The source of these receptors is a middle-aged woman in good health. Both conserved end residues are part of each CDR3. A D gene is named only where the DNA matches it firmly.

V gene,J gene,D gene,CDR3 protein
TRBV27,TRBJ1-6,.,CASSSTIMGLGNSPLHF
TRBV7-9,TRBJ2-1,.,CASSLGTVVREQFF
TRBV28,TRBJ2-3,.,CAVGYPSSSTDTQYF
TRBV7-2,TRBJ1-2,TRBD1,CASSPDRVSFYGYTF
TRBV5-1,TRBJ2-5,.,CASSLAGRSYQYF
TRBV20-1,TRBJ2-3,TRBD1,CSARASNRGCTDTQYF
TRBV6-5,TRBJ1-4,.,CASSYETNEKLFF
TRBV12-3/TRBV12-4,TRBJ2-1,TRBD1,CASSLWDRGNEQFF
TRBV11-2,TRBJ2-1,.,CASSLGLPLSTYNEQFF
TRBV29-1,TRBJ2-5,.,CSVGRSAGGVETQYF
TRBV20-1,TRBJ2-3,.,CSARGQAYTDTQYF
TRBV4-3,TRBJ2-3,TRBD2,CASSQERILAGMLRSTDTQYF
TRBV28,TRBJ2-3,TRBD1,CASRVRHRGIADTQYF
TRBV5-6,TRBJ2-5,TRBD1,CASSQLDRGGTQYF
TRBV6-2/TRBV6-3,TRBJ2-5,TRBD1,CASSYGSTGETQYF
TRBV4-2,TRBJ2-1,.,CASSSPLYNEQFF
TRBV7-2,TRBJ2-5,TRBD1,CASSRGQYETQYF
TRBV12-3/TRBV12-4,TRBJ1-5,.,CASSLASPGVSGNQPQHF
TRBV6-2/TRBV6-3,TRBJ2-3,.,CASSRHTGKVGTDTQYF
TRBV14,TRBJ1-2,.,CASSQESRGFGYGYTF
TRBV6-6,TRBJ1-2,.,CASRNSGYGYTF
TRBV28,TRBJ2-3,TRBD1,CASSSRDREADTQYF
TRBV14,TRBJ2-6,.,CASSQRVRQSLSGANVLTF
TRBV28,TRBJ1-5,TRBD1,CASGSAGGWDQPQHF
TRBV6-1,TRBJ1-2,TRBD1,CASSAPGDRGEGIWFTF
TRBV6-1,TRBJ2-7,.,CASSGRSGGVGSYEQYF
TRBV4-3,TRBJ2-1,.,CASSQVRRNEQFF
TRBV11-2,TRBJ1-1,TRBD1,CASSRQGAVNTEAFF
TRBV20-1,TRBJ1-6,.,CSARPSVRQALYNSPLHF
TRBV12-3/TRBV12-4,TRBJ1-2,TRBD1,CASSLGTGDPRWGYTF
TRBV20-1,TRBJ2-7,TRBD2,CSAHSWASGGYPGYEQYF
TRBV20-1,.,TRBD2,CSATPAGVIYEQYF
TRBV25-1,TRBJ2-6,.,CASSETRTVGANVLTF
TRBV10-2,TRBJ1-6,.,CASSENIYNSPLHF
TRBV27,TRBJ1-1,.,CASGTAYTEAFF
TRBV2,TRBJ2-5,.,CASPGDSPSEETQYF
TRBV6-5,TRBJ2-5,.,CASRPDYPKTQYF
TRBV20-1,TRBJ2-7,.,CSARKTATYEQYF
TRBV6-1,TRBJ2-1,TRBD2,CASKRHSGGVGNEQFF
TRBV6-5,TRBJ1-6,.,CASRESGLHSPLHF
TRBV5-4,TRBJ1-2,.,CASSLGSFTGLYGYTF
TRBV7-2,TRBJ1-6,TRBD1,CASSVGQYTSPLHF
TRBV28,TRBJ1-1,TRBD1,CASRLDRGRRGTEAFF
TRBV3-1,TRBJ2-5,TRBD2,CASSRIRGTSGAGQYF
TRBV25-1,TRBJ2-1,.,CASSLNRQQFF
TRBV7-2,TRBJ1-1,.,CASSLAWEFAEAFF
TRBV5-1,TRBJ1-6,.,CASSGGAGVGNSPLHF
TRBV20-1,TRBJ2-5,.,CSAREGGTQYF
TRBV4-3,TRBJ2-5,.,CASSSSTGFQETQYF
TRBV6-2/TRBV6-3,TRBJ2-3,TRBD1,CASSYLGQGTDTQYF
TRBV9,TRBJ1-5,TRBD1,CASSANRGMEPQHF
TRBV7-2,TRBJ1-2,.,CASRTGLGYGYTF
TRBV7-9,TRBJ1-2,.,CASSLGAGSNYGYTF
TRBV6-1,TRBJ2-7,.,CASSAYAYEQYF
TRBV4-3,.,TRBD2,CASSQGGAGGSYNEQYF
TRBV9,TRBJ2-1,TRBD2,CASSVEGSGGPYNEQFF
TRBV25-1,TRBJ2-5,.,CASSESTSGAEYF
TRBV12-3/TRBV12-4,TRBJ2-3,TRBD1,CASSHRGLADTQYF
TRBV2,.,.,CASSEASGQETQYF
TRBV29-1,TRBJ2-1,.,CSVEDLGRGHNEQFF